The 11 T cell receptor beta chains in this list originate from one sample, sequenced in a study of shared clonotypes between healthy human individuals. The assay was immunoSEQ multiplex PCR, and TCRdb's table has in-frame clones only and misses some. The table has 2,500,000 or so clones, more than 90% seen once. Specimen: naive CD4+ T cells sorted from blood. The subset here: CD45RA+ positively selected. These receptors were collected from a man aged 18 to 30 in good health.

A word on this clone: Other DNA sequences in this specimen translate into the identical CDR3. The chain employs TRBV9 and TRBJ2-5; TRBD1 agrees at 10 bases. The CDR3 is made up of 16 amino acids. V trimming: 0 bases; J trimming: 2 bases; junction bases outside the gene matches: 4. Germline V CDR1 and CDR2: SGDLS, YYNGEE. This chain's CDR3 is CASSVALDRGQETQYF. CDR3 DNA: TGTGCCAGCAGCGTAGCTCTGGACAGGGGGCAAGAGACCCAGTACTTC.

The V call is TRBV15, the J call TRBJ2-7; TRBD1 matches at 8 bases. V lost 3 bases and J lost 3; bases outside the gene matches: 7. The CDR3 is made up of 15 amino acids. Germline CDR1 and CDR2: LNHNV and YYDKDF (reference sequence). CDR3 region: CATSRRTGYGYEQYF. DNA of the CDR3: TGTGCCACCAGCAGGCGGACAGGGTACGGCTACGAGCAGTACTTC.

With respect to this clone: The same CDR3 arises from other DNA sequences in this sample as well. This rearrangement joins TRBV7-9 to TRBJ1-5; maybe TRBD1 (5 bases). The ends were cut back, 1 base at V and 7 bases at J, with 8 bases in the middle. Germline V gene data show CDR1 as SEHNR and CDR2 as FQNEAQ (reference sequence). There are 13 residues in the CDR3. The DNA of the CDR3 is TGTGCCAGCAGCTTAGGCGGGGGGCAGCCCCAGCATTTT. As protein: CASSLGGGQPQHF.

J is TRBJ1-2 and V is TRBV19, with a tentative D call TRBD1 (5 bases). Germline-derived CDR1 and CDR2 are LNHDA and SQIVND (reference sequence). The V and J ends lost 6 bases and 3 bases respectively, with 14 bases between them. The CDR3 has 14 amino acids. The CDR3 nucleotides read TGTGCCAGTAGATCCTTGACAGCCTACTATGGCTACACCTTC. It specifies CASRSLTAYYGYTF.

The J gene is TRBJ1-1, the V gene TRBV4-1; possible D gene TRBD1, 6 bases. In germline, CDR1 is MGHRA, CDR2 YSYEKL. V dropped 5 bases and J dropped 3 bases, with 16 bases sitting between them. This CDR3 spans 15 amino acids. For the CDR3, the DNA is TGCGCCAGCAGCTACGCCGGGACACCTCACACTGAAGCTTTCTTT. Amino acids: CASSYAGTPHTEAFF.

V gene TRBV5-1 combines with J gene TRBJ1-4; TRBD1 is a possible D gene (5 bases). Germline lookup yields CDR1 SGHRS and CDR2 YFSETQ. The V gene lost 4 bases and the J gene lost 6 bases, with 13 bases spanning the gap. CDR3 length: 14 amino acids. CDR3 sequence reads: CASSPLGTDEKLFF. CDR3 DNA: TGCGCCAGCAGCCCCTTGGGGACGGATGAAAAACTGTTTTTT.

J is TRBJ2-1 and V is TRBV18; 11 bases are a match to TRBD2. With V trimmed by 0 bases and J by 6 bases, 7 bases remained unmatched. Germline-derived CDR1 and CDR2 are KGHSH and LQKENI. This CDR3 region has 17 residues. Here the CDR3 DNA reads TGTGCCAGCTCACCACCTCTAGGTAGCGGGAGGGGCAATGAGCAGTTCTTC. This sequence encodes CASSPPLGSGRGNEQFF.

The rearrangement uses TRBV6-6 and TRBJ2-1; D remains unclear. Germline CDR1 reads MNHNY; CDR2 reads SVGAGI (reference sequence). V was pared by 5 bases and J by 6 bases, with 11 bases between. The CDR3 has 13 residues. Here the CDR3 DNA reads TGTGCCAGCAGTCGTCCCGTTCTCAATGAGCAGTTCTTC. Protein sequence: CASSRPVLNEQFF.

V usage is TRBV4-1 and J usage is TRBJ1-2; unclear D gene. This CDR3 spans 13 amino acids. V was clipped by 6 bases and J by 3 bases, with 11 bases between them. Germline CDR1 and CDR2: MGHRA and YSYEKL. CDR3 in DNA: TGCGCCAGCAGTCTCGGGCAGCACTATGGCTACACCTTC. Translated: CASSLGQHYGYTF.

The chain carries TRBV28 and TRBJ1-2; the D is unclear. This CDR3 is 15 amino acids long. The V gene's germline CDR1 is MDHEN and CDR2 SYDVKM. V lost 5 bases and J 4 bases, leaving 17 bases between the germline ends. The CDR3 sequence is CASSPPGQEAYGYTF. DNA of the CDR3: TGTGCCAGCAGTCCCCCTGGCCAAGAGGCCTATGGCTACACCTTC.

The chain combines TRBV5-1 with TRBJ1-6, with D unresolved. Germline lookup yields CDR1 SGHRS and CDR2 YFSETQ. CDR3 size: 15 residues. V was pared by 0 bases and J by 5 bases, with 9 bases between. As DNA, the CDR3 is TGCGCCAGCAGCTTGGATCACAGTAATAATTCACCCCTCCACTTT. It encodes CASSLDHSNNSPLHF.